Presented here are 29 T cell receptor beta chains from one specimen sequenced in a study of blood T cell repertoires in COVID-19. The assay was immunoSEQ multiplex PCR, and TCRdb's table has in-frame clones only and misses some. Of almost 250,000 clones listed, around 87% are singletons. Sequencing was performed on PBMCs or T cells enriched from blood (not recorded which). These receptors were obtained from a woman aged 50 to 60 who had recovered from COVID-19.

The rearrangement joins TRBV7-3 to TRBJ2-5; 9 bases map to TRBD2. Looked up from germline, CDR1 is SGHTA and CDR2 is FQGTGA. There are 15 residues in the CDR3. V gave up 6 bases and J gave up 5 bases; unmatched junction bases: 10. The CDR3 spells CASRPTGLAAETQYF. The CDR3 bases are TGTGCCAGCAGACCGACGGGACTAGCTGCGGAGACCCAGTACTTC.

The chain employs TRBV28 and TRBJ2-7; D might be TRBD2 (5 bases). Germline CDR1 is MDHEN and CDR2 is SYDVKM. Trimming cost V 1 base and J 2 bases, with 15 bases left between them. This CDR3 spans 16 amino acids. Here the CDR3 reads CASSLSPQGGTYEQYF. The CDR3 coding sequence is TGTGCCAGCAGTTTATCCCCCCAAGGAGGAACCTACGAGCAGTACTTC.

As for this clone: Other DNA variants within this sample encode the same CDR3. The chain is built from TRBV18 and TRBJ1-1; D is ambiguous. Germline CDR1 KGHSH, CDR2 LQKENI. The V and J ends lost 6 bases and 0 bases respectively, with 8 bases between them. The CDR3 contains 13 residues. CDR3 residues: CASSPLVNTEAFF. In nucleotides, the CDR3 is TGTGCCAGCTCCCCCCTTGTGAACACTGAAGCTTTCTTT.

The V call is TRBV28, the J call TRBJ2-7; no definite D call. Germline V gives CDR1 MDHEN, CDR2 SYDVKM. The CDR3 totals 12 residues. With 4 bases removed from V and 3 bases from J, the gap between germline ends came to 7 bases. CDR3 coding DNA: TGTGCCAGCAGTTCCTCCGTCTACGAGCAGTACTTC. Translated, it gives CASSSSVYEQYF.

The chain employs TRBV18 and TRBJ1-4; 8 nucleotides align to TRBD1. Germline V CDR1 and CDR2: KGHSH, LQKENI. V lost 4 bases, J lost 3 bases, and 4 bases stayed unmatched. The CDR3 is 15 amino acids. The CDR3 region has the DNA TGTGCCAGCTCACGGGACAGGATATCTAATGAAAAACTGTTTTTT. Its translation is CASSRDRISNEKLFF.

The V call is TRBV5-3, the J call TRBJ1-2, with unresolved D. TRBV5-3 is given ORF status, its function remaining uncertain. The ends were cut back, 4 bases at V and 5 bases at J, with 18 bases in the middle. The CDR3 consists of 15 residues. In nucleotides, the CDR3 is TGTGCCAGAAGCCCCGGACCCGGGGTGGTGTATGGCTACACCTTC. This sequence encodes CARSPGPGVVYGYTF.

This chain links TRBV12-3 or TRBV12-4 with TRBJ1-2; D might be TRBD1 (6 bases). CDR3 size: 12 residues. The V end lost 5 bases, the J end lost 5 bases, and 9 bases lay between the germline ends. The CDR3 protein is CASSVQGYGYTF. Here the CDR3 DNA reads TGTGCCAGCAGTGTACAGGGTTATGGCTACACCTTC.

Here the CDR3 reads CASGTVGGRRGYTF. The CDR3 DNA follows: TGTGCCAGCGGTACGGTTGGAGGGCGGCGGGGCTACACCTTC. V is TRBV2 and J is TRBJ1-2; D call uncertain. Germline lookup yields CDR1 SNHLY and CDR2 FYNNEI. V was trimmed by 8 bases and J by 8 bases, leaving 21 bases between them. The CDR3 consists of 14 residues.

This chain's CDR3 is CASSPQLAGEQYF. The CDR3 DNA sequence: TGTGCCAGCAGCCCCCAACTAGCAGGCGAGCAGTACTTC. V usage is TRBV3-1 (or the pseudogene TRBV3-2) and J usage is TRBJ2-7, with a possible D match to TRBD2 (6 bases). The CDR3 has 13 amino acids. Trimming pared 4 bases from V and 6 bases from J, leaving 13 bases between. Germline loops: CDR1 LGHDT, CDR2 YNNKEL (reference sequence).

V is TRBV21-1 and J is TRBJ1-5; no check of the table's D call, TRBD1, against the DNA was made. TRBV21-1 corresponds to a pseudogene. This CDR3 contains 19 residues. CDR3 nucleotides: TGTGCCAGCAGCAACCCCAATAGACTGACAGGGATCGTCAATCAGCCCCAGCATTTT. This gives the protein CASSNPNRLTGIVNQPQHF.

This sequence joins TRBV28 and TRBJ1-1; 7 nucleotides match TRBD1. Trimming cost V 5 bases and J 0 bases; bases outside gene matches: 3. The CDR3 loop spans 14 amino acids. CDR1 MDHEN and CDR2 SYDVKM come from the germline V gene. The CDR3 nucleotides read TGTGCCAGCAGTCGGGACAGCTTGAACACTGAAGCTTTCTTT. This encodes CASSRDSLNTEAFF.

This chain joins TRBV27 and TRBJ2-5; 12 bases align to TRBD2. From germline, CDR1 is MNHEY and CDR2 SMNVEV (reference sequence). The V segment lost 0 bases and the J segment 5 bases; nucleotides outside the gene matches: 7. The CDR3 contains 17 residues. CDR3 in DNA: TGTGCCAGCAGTTTATCGGGACTAGCGGGCACGGGGGAGACCCAGTACTTC. As protein: CASSLSGLAGTGETQYF.

This clone showed up just a few times. In DNA form, the CDR3 reads TGTGCCAGCTCACCAGACACCTTGATGAACACTGAAGCTTTCTTT. Protein: CASSPDTLMNTEAFF. This sequence joins TRBV18 and TRBJ1-1, with D uncertain. Germline-derived CDR1 and CDR2 are KGHSH and LQKENI. This CDR3 is 15 amino acids long. V was trimmed by 2 bases and J by 0 bases, leaving 10 bases between them.

The V gene is TRBV2, the J gene TRBJ2-7; D is ambiguous. The germline V gene has CDR1 SNHLY and CDR2 FYNNEI. V dropped 6 bases and J dropped 12 bases, with 30 bases sitting between them. The length of the CDR3 is 16 residues. The CDR3 DNA reads TGTGCCAGCAGCGAACCCCCGGCGCCAGGTCCTGTGTTGGGGTACTTC. Encoded protein: CASSEPPAPGPVLGYF.

This chain connects TRBV7-9 to TRBJ2-1; 8 bases align to TRBD1. This CDR3 contains 16 residues. Germline trimming cut 5 bases from V and 9 bases from J; bases unmatched to any gene: 15. Germline V gives CDR1 SEHNR, CDR2 FQNEAQ (reference sequence). In DNA form, the CDR3 reads TGTGCCAGCAGCGGCGGGACAGGTTTATTAAATGCTGAGCAGTTCTTC. As protein: CASSGGTGLLNAEQFF.

This clone has just a few counts. The chain joins TRBV9 to TRBJ1-2; a possible D gene is TRBD1 (5 bases). The CDR3 spans 14 residues. Germline V gene sequence: CDR1 SGDLS, CDR2 YYNGEE. V gave up 0 bases and J gave up 4 bases, with 10 bases separating them. The CDR3 region has the DNA TGTGCCAGCAGCGTAGGTACAGGTACCTATGGCTACACCTTC. It codes for CASSVGTGTYGYTF.

This clone appeared once. The rearrangement joins TRBV4-1 to TRBJ1-4; TRBD1 matches 9 bases. The V segment lost 1 base and the J segment 8 bases; nucleotides outside the gene matches: 5. This CDR3 region has 15 residues. Germline CDR1 reads MGHRA; CDR2 reads YSYEKL. CDR3 sequence (DNA): TGCGCCAGCAGCCAAGTTCGGGACAGGGCCGAAAAACTGTTTTTT. Translated: CASSQVRDRAEKLFF.

J is TRBJ1-2 and V is TRBV5-1; 7 nucleotides match TRBD1. Per germline, CDR1 SGHRS and CDR2 YFSETQ. V was clipped by 7 bases and J by 0 bases; unmatched bases: 6. The CDR3 covers 14 residues. CDR3 amino acids: CASSGGTANYGYTF. CDR3 coding DNA: TGCGCCAGCTCCGGCGGGACAGCTAACTATGGCTACACCTTC.

CDR3 nucleotides: TGTGCCAGCAGGCTAACAGATGATAACACTGAAGCTTTCTTT. Its translation: CASRLTDDNTEAFF. The chain recombines TRBV4-2 with TRBJ1-1; D call uncertain. Germline-derived CDR1 and CDR2 are LGHNA and YNFKEQ. The CDR3 covers 14 residues. V dropped 6 bases and J dropped 2 bases, with 13 bases sitting between them.

The chain links TRBV27 to TRBJ2-1, with D unclear. V was shortened by 4 bases and J by 4 bases, with 11 bases between the two germline ends. CDR1 is MNHEY and CDR2 is SMNVEV in the germline V gene (reference sequence). CDR3 length equals 14 residues. The CDR3 DNA is TGTGCCAGCAGTTCCCCCACTCGATACAATGAGCAGTTCTTC. Amino acid sequence: CASSSPTRYNEQFF.

This clone has a count of ten or more. This sequence joins TRBV5-1 and TRBJ1-1; D not resolved. The germline V and J ends were trimmed by 0 bases and 4 bases, with 13 bases remaining between them. Germline V gene data show CDR1 as SGHRS and CDR2 as YFSETQ. The CDR3 spans 15 residues. CDR3 residues: CASSLVGEKGTEAFF. The DNA of the CDR3 is TGCGCCAGCAGCTTGGTTGGGGAGAAAGGCACTGAAGCTTTCTTT.

This chain joins TRBV23-1 and TRBJ2-5; TRBD1 matches 7 bases. TRBV23-1 is designated an ORF whose function remains uncertain. This CDR3 region has 16 residues. Germline trimming cut 2 bases from V and 0 bases from J; bases unmatched to any gene: 6. For the CDR3, the DNA is TGCGCCAGCAGTCAACCTAAAGGGACAGACCAAGAGACCCAGTACTTC. Its protein is CASSQPKGTDQETQYF.

The chain joins TRBV6-1 to TRBJ1-5; no clear D gene. The V and J ends lost 1 base and 2 bases respectively, with 9 bases between them. Germline CDR1 is MNHNS and CDR2 is SASEGT. The CDR3 runs to 15 residues. Written as DNA, the CDR3 is TGTGCCAGCAGTGAAGATACCAGCGGCAATCAGCCCCAGCATTTT. It encodes CASSEDTSGNQPQHF.

The rearrangement uses TRBV20-1 and TRBJ1-6; maybe TRBD1 (5 bases). The germline V gene encodes CDR1 DFQATT and CDR2 SNEGSKA (reference sequence). V lost 5 bases to trimming and J lost 4 bases, with 18 bases between them. The CDR3 contains 16 residues. Here the CDR3 reads CSAGGRGSTYNSPLHF. DNA for the CDR3: TGCAGTGCTGGTGGTAGGGGATCAACGTATAATTCACCCCTCCACTTT.

The gene calls are TRBV10-3 and TRBJ1-5; 7 bases are a match to TRBD1. The CDR3 is 14 residues long. The germline CDR1 and CDR2 sequences are ENHRY and SYGVKD. V was pared by 3 bases and J by 6 bases, with 5 bases of the junction left unmatched. The CDR3 DNA follows: TGTGCCATCAGTGAACAGGGGCCCTCTCAGCCCCAGCATTTT. Protein product: CAISEQGPSQPQHF.

This sequence joins TRBV20-1 and TRBJ2-1, with 14 bases identical to TRBD2. The CDR3 is made up of 19 amino acids. Germline loops: CDR1 DFQATT, CDR2 SNEGSKA (reference sequence). With V trimmed by 3 bases and J by 0 bases, 10 bases remained unmatched. The CDR3 spells CSASAGLAGGASSYNEQFF. The CDR3 nucleotides are TGCAGTGCTAGTGCAGGACTAGCGGGAGGAGCAAGCTCCTACAATGAGCAGTTCTTC.

The genes are TRBV2 and TRBJ2-3; D is possibly TRBD2 (6 bases). Looked up from germline, CDR1 is SNHLY and CDR2 is FYNNEI. This CDR3 contains 14 residues. Trimming removed 4 bases at V and 2 bases at J, with 10 bases between. CDR3 region: CASSAGVDTDTQYF. The CDR3 DNA sequence: TGTGCCAGCAGTGCGGGAGTCGACACAGATACGCAGTATTTT.

V usage is TRBV18 and J usage is TRBJ1-1; a weak D match, TRBD1 (6 bases). The V end was cut by 2 bases, the J end by 5 bases, with 15 bases between. CDR3 length: 15 amino acids. Germline V gene lookup returns CDR1 KGHSH and CDR2 LQKENI. CDR3 region: CASSPIAGVRTEAFF. DNA of the CDR3: TGTGCCAGCTCACCAATAGCAGGGGTCCGAACTGAAGCTTTCTTT.

CDR3 residues: CASRQQGGNTGELFF. CDR3 nucleotide sequence: TGTGCCAGCAGGCAACAGGGGGGAAACACCGGGGAGCTGTTTTTT. The chain recombines TRBV6-4 with TRBJ2-2; 8 bases line up with TRBD1. The J segment lost 2 bases and the V segment lost 6 bases, leaving 5 bases of the junction unmatched. The CDR3 has 15 residues. From germline, CDR1 is MRHNA and CDR2 SNTAGT.